This T cell receptor (beta chain) stems from a study of radiotherapy plus CTLA-4 blockade in lung cancer (dated by TCRdb to about 2018). Regarding the complete study: Objective responses occurred in approximately 19% of enrolled patients, and approximately 34% achieved disease control.

The receptor library was made with the immunoSEQ multiplex PCR assay. The clones in this table, taken by TCRdb from immuneACCESS, are in-frame only. Not every clone is retained; where verified, under half of the shortfall comes from an unresolved V gene, and the cause of the rest is unknown. Recorded for this sample are roughly 55,000 clones; roughly 76% of them occurred a single time. The top ten clonotypes cover about 8.9% of the sample. The study evaluated CTLA-4 blockade (ipilimumab) given together with focal radiation therapy in patients who had chemo-refractory metastatic non-small-cell lung cancer. Results the study describes overall, beyond this receptor: After treatment with radiotherapy and ipilimumab, TCR clones that originated in tumors expanded in peripheral blood. Increased serum interferon-beta after radiation, together with early dynamic changes in blood T cell clones, were reported to be the strongest predictors of response.

Spanning cysteine to phenylalanine, the CDR3 consists of 17 amino acids. The kept DNA is CDR3 alone, 51 bases in frame from the first base. The germline V gene gives CDR1 as SGHTA and CDR2 as FQGTGA. V loses 6 bases at its end and J loses 4 bases; junction bases beyond the gene matches: 6. Concerning this clone: It lacks a known antigen. One base away there is no much larger clone; base qualities are not given.

The sample was peripheral blood, taken from a patient treated with radiotherapy plus ipilimumab. The rearranged chain carries TRBV7-3 and TRBJ2-2; 15 middle bases align to TRBD2. The clonotype was recovered from a human donor with non-small cell lung cancer whose response to radiotherapy plus ipilimumab could not be evaluated. The CDR3 amino acid sequence is: CASSRGTSGGTTGELFF. The DNA sequence is TGTGCCAGCAGTCGAGGGACTAGCGGGGGGACCACCGGGGAGCTGTTTTTT.